The clone carrying this TCR beta chain appeared many times. Preparing the TCRbeta library involved the use of unique molecular identifiers. Using its own MiXCR run on the PCR reads, TCRdb lists one record per CDR3 protein. The sample holds about 240,000 distinct CDR3 sequences; approximately 12% are singletons and the top ten take over 2%. This sample was included in a study of T-cell reconstitution after alpha-beta-depleted transplantation in children. Germline V gene sequence: CDR1 DFQATT, CDR2 SNEGSKA (reference sequence). Trimming took 0 bases from V and 2 from J, leaving 7 bases between them. This CDR3 has 13 amino acids.

This receptor was identified in a human donor who donated a stem cell graft to a child with acute lymphoblastic leukemia. V is TRBV20-1 and J is TRBJ2-5; weak D call: TRBD2 (6 bases). This specimen was PBMCs from the stem cell graft donor, taken from the stem cell graft. The CDR3 sequence: CSARDGGQETQYF. The CDR3 DNA reads as TGCAGTGCTAGAGACGGGGGTCAAGAGACCCAGTACTTC.